The 7 T cell receptor beta chains reported below all come from one sample, sequenced in a study of CD8 T cells in ankylosing spondylitis. General study results and limits: Blood from ankylosing spondylitis patients appeared to carry a characteristic roughly 8-variant TCR beta motif.

TCRdb re-derived calls from the 5' RACE reads in MiXCR, one entry per CDR3 protein. The sample consists of 100,000 to 150,000 distinct CDR3 sequences, about 15% of them appearing once. The antigens of these receptors remain unknown. Sequencing was performed on blood, either unsorted or a sorted T cell fraction (not recorded which). These receptors originate from a male donor with ankylosing spondylitis.

This clonotype has at least ten counts. CDR3 in DNA: TGCAGCTGTGGGACCTACAATGAGCAGTTCTTC. Residues: CSCGTYNEQFF. This chain connects TRBV29-1 to TRBJ2-1; D unclear. This CDR3 has 11 amino acids. V lost 8 bases and J lost 2, with 7 bases in between. The germline gives CDR1 SQVTM, CDR2 ANQGSEA.

This chain links TRBV28 with TRBJ2-7; perhaps TRBD2 as D (7 bases). From germline, CDR1 is MDHEN and CDR2 SYDVKM. Trimming removed 5 bases at V and 3 bases at J, with 20 bases between. The CDR3 covers 16 residues. Here the CDR3 reads CASSNPQGGVGYEQYF. CDR3 DNA sequence: TGTGCCAGCAGTAATCCCCAAGGGGGGGTTGGCTACGAGCAGTACTTC. The whole variable domain, remainder taken from reference TRBV28 and TRBJ2-7, is DVKVTQSSRYLVKRTGEKVFLECVQDMDHENMFWYRQDPGLGLRLIYFSYDVKMKEKGDIPEGYSVSREKKERFSLILESASTNQTSMYLCASSNPQGGVGYEQYFGPGTRLTVT.

The V and J genes are TRBV4-1 and TRBJ2-1; 7 bases align to TRBD2. After removal of 2 bases from V and 6 bases from J, the junction contained 4 bases not matched to a gene. Germline CDR1 and CDR2: MGHRA and YSYEKL. The length of the CDR3 is 14 residues. CDR3 in amino acids: CASSQMASGNEQFF. CDR3 nucleotide sequence: TGCGCCAGCAGCCAAATGGCTAGCGGCAATGAGCAGTTCTTC.

This clonotype was detected ten times or more. The chain joins TRBV9 to TRBJ2-2, with D hard to call. Germline V gene lookup returns CDR1 SGDLS and CDR2 YYNGEE. The CDR3 is 17 residues long. Trimming removed 0 bases at V and 4 bases at J, with 16 bases between. This chain's CDR3 is CASSVASQAHITGELFF. The CDR3 nucleotides are TGTGCCAGCAGCGTAGCTTCGCAGGCCCACATCACCGGGGAGCTGTTTTTT.

The rearrangement uses TRBV2 and TRBJ1-1; 8 bases map to TRBD1. The CDR3 loop spans 15 amino acids. Germline V gene data show CDR1 as SNHLY and CDR2 as FYNNEI. Trimming removed 4 bases from V and 0 bases from J; junction bases left unmatched: 4. This chain's CDR3 is CASSGGTGMNTEAFF. CDR3 coding DNA: TGTGCCAGCAGTGGAGGGACAGGCATGAACACTGAAGCTTTCTTT.

The chain recombines TRBV5-1 with TRBJ2-2; D may be TRBD2 (6 bases). This CDR3 is 16 amino acids long. V lost 2 bases, J lost 0 bases, and 11 bases lay in between. Germline V gene data show CDR1 as SGHRS and CDR2 as YFSETQ. The DNA for the CDR3 is TGCGCCAGCAGCTTTACCGGGACTTCGAACACCGGGGAGCTGTTTTTT. Translation gives CASSFTGTSNTGELFF.

In the case of this clonotype: A much larger clonotype is one base distant, so this may be a read error. This sequence joins TRBV29-1 and TRBJ2-7; no clear D. Germline V CDR1 and CDR2: SQVTM, ANQGSEA. Trimming left V 6 bases short and J 1 base short, with 7 bases between. The length of the CDR3 is 11 residues. CDR3 nucleotides: TGCAGCGTGTTTCGTTCCTACGAGCAGTACTTC. Its translation: CSVFRSYEQYF.